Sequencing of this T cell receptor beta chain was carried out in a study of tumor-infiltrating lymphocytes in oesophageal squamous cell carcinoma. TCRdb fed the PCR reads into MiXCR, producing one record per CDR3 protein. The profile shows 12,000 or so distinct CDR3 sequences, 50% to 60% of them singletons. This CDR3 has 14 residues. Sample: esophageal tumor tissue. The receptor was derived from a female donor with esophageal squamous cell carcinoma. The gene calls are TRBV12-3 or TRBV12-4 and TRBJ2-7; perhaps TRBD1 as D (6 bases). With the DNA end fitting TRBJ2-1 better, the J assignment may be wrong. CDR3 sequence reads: CASSLDAQGTKQFF. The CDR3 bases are TGTGCCAGCAGTTTAGATGCCCAGGGGACGAAGCAGTTCTTC.